The clone carrying this TCR beta chain was counted only a few times. What it recognizes is unknown. Here immunoSEQ multiplex PCR was the method, and the copy in TCRdb shows in-frame clones only, minus some. The sample has some 60,000 clones, roughly nine tenths seen once; the top ten hold about 1.6%. The data belong to a study of a mutant IDH1 vaccine in newly diagnosed glioma. At the level of the study: Among treated patients, 62.5% were male and about 38% female, and mean age was about 39 years. Visit V12 was at week 35; visit V13 was at week 47.

The CDR3 extends over 14 amino acids. Germline V gives CDR1 SGHRS, CDR2 YFSETQ. V dropped 1 base and J dropped 1 base, with 5 bases sitting between them. Specified time point: week 35, safety follow-up. The study gave 300 ug of mutant IDH1 20-mer peptide per vaccine dose, with topical imiquimod. During weeks 1, 3, 5, 7, 11, 15, 19 and 23, patients received eight vaccinations. The donors' diagnosis was new WHO grade 3 or 4 astrocytoma that was IDH1-mutant and ATRX-lost. V is TRBV5-1 and J is TRBJ2-2, with D uncertain. The material sequenced was PBMCs, taken from a glioma patient whose treatment included an IDH1 peptide vaccine. The receptor was isolated from a man aged 35 to 55 with glioma. For the CDR3, the DNA is TGCGCCAGCAGCTTGAACATGAACACCGGGGAGCTGTTTTTT. Protein sequence: CASSLNMNTGELFF.